These 23 T cell receptor beta chains were all obtained from the same sample, sequenced in a study of Tregs in tolerant kidney transplant recipients. TCRdb's table, derived via immunoSEQ multiplex PCR, lists solely in-frame clones and lacks some. The sample lists about 110,000 clones; 90% were seen once. Source: CD4+ T cells from blood, taken before the transplant. All receptors come from a human donor who received a combined kidney and bone marrow transplant.

V usage is TRBV10-3 and J usage is TRBJ1-1; 9 nucleotides agree with TRBD1. V shed 5 bases and J 2 bases; nucleotides not matched to a gene: 0. The CDR3 totals 13 residues. Germline-derived CDR1 and CDR2 are ENHRY and SYGVKD. CDR3 sequence reads: CAISTGGNTEAFF. The CDR3 DNA sequence: TGTGCCATCAGTACAGGGGGCAACACTGAAGCTTTCTTT.

J is TRBJ2-5 and V is TRBV28; 8 bases are shared with TRBD1. This CDR3 is built from 15 residues. From germline, CDR1 is MDHEN and CDR2 SYDVKM. V trimming: 5 bases; J trimming: 2 bases; junction bases outside the gene matches: 7. The CDR3 sequence: CASSRRTGTQETQYF. In DNA, the CDR3 is TGTGCCAGCAGTCGGCGGACAGGGACACAAGAGACCCAGTACTTC.

CDR3 coding DNA: TGTGCCAGCAGCTTGTACAGGGGGTTCAATCAGCCCCAGCATTTT. This codes for CASSLYRGFNQPQHF. The gene calls are TRBV5-6 and TRBJ1-5, with 8 bases fitting TRBD1. The CDR3 covers 15 residues. V shed 1 base and J 3 bases; nucleotides not matched to a gene: 3. Germline-derived CDR1 and CDR2 are SGHDT and YYEEEE.

Details on this clone: A much larger clone sits a single nucleotide away, making a read error possible. At the DNA level, this CDR3 is encoded by other sequences in the same sample as well. CDR3 sequence reads: CASSFGQGGEQYF. CDR3 in DNA: TGTGCCAGCAGCTTCGGACAGGGCGGCGAGCAGTACTTC. The chain links TRBV7-2 to TRBJ2-7, with 8 bases identical to TRBD1. The V and J ends lost 3 bases and 6 bases, in that order; junction bases with no gene match: 4. Germline V gene lookup returns CDR1 SGHTA and CDR2 FQGNSA. The CDR3 has 13 amino acids.

With regard to this clone: One end of the junction fails to match germline, which may point to a read error. The chain employs TRBV5-1 and TRBJ2-1, with 9 positions matching TRBD2. Per the germline V gene, CDR1 is SGHRS and CDR2 is YFSETQ. The CDR3 is 12 residues long. The CDR3: CASSYSREGLVF. The CDR3 DNA reads TGCGCCAGCAGCTACTCGCGGGAGGGCCTAGTCTTC.

The rearrangement uses TRBV5-4 and TRBJ2-7; 13 nucleotides agree with TRBD2. The CDR3 has 14 amino acids. CDR1 and CDR2 from the germline V gene are SGHNT and YYREEE (reference sequence). V was pared by 6 bases and J by 7 bases, with 7 bases of the junction left unmatched. CDR3 in amino acids: CASTQGLAGREQYF. The CDR3 nucleotides are TGTGCCAGCACCCAGGGACTAGCGGGAAGGGAGCAGTACTTC. Variable domain in full (rest from reference TRBV5-4 and TRBJ2-7): ETGVTQSPTHLIKTRGQQVTLRCSSQSGHNTVSWYQQALGQGPQFIFQYYREEENGRGNFPPRFSGLQFPNYSSELNVNALELDDSALYLCASTQGLAGREQYFGPGTRLTVT.

The V and J genes are TRBV5-1 and TRBJ2-7; 11 bases align to TRBD2. The J segment lost 6 bases and the V segment lost 2 bases, leaving 7 bases of the junction unmatched. This CDR3 is 15 amino acids long. The germline V gene encodes CDR1 SGHRS and CDR2 YFSETQ. The CDR3 region is CASSLLAGVLGEQYF. As DNA, the CDR3 is TGCGCCAGCAGCTTACTAGCGGGAGTCCTTGGCGAGCAGTACTTC.

The rearrangement links TRBV6-5 to TRBJ2-5; 7 bases line up with TRBD1. The germline gives CDR1 MNHEY, CDR2 SVGAGI. The CDR3 length is 14 residues. Trimming at V came to 0 bases and at J to 7 bases, leaving 5 bases not matched to a gene. The CDR3 DNA reads TGTGCCAGCAGTTACTCAGGGACAGCCACGACCCAGTACTTC. This codes for CASSYSGTATTQYF.

This clone was seen a single time. The CDR3 DNA follows: TGTGCCAGCAGTTTAATAGCGGGGCCGACCTACAATGAGCAGTTCTTC. Its translation is CASSLIAGPTYNEQFF. This chain links TRBV27 with TRBJ2-1, with TRBD2 identical over 8 bases. CDR1 is MNHEY, CDR2 SMNVEV, per germline (reference sequence). J gave up 2 bases and V 2 bases, and 5 bases lay outside the gene matches. There are 16 residues in the CDR3.

This clone occurred once. The chain uses TRBV6-5 and TRBJ2-1, with TRBD1 matching 11 bases. CDR1 is MNHEY, CDR2 SVGAGI, per germline. The V gene end was trimmed by 4 bases and the J gene end by 11 bases; junction bases not matched to a gene: 7. This CDR3 is 14 amino acids long. CDR3 nucleotides: TGTGCCAGCAGTTTGCGGACAGGGGGCATGCAGCAGTTCTTC. Its translation is CASSLRTGGMQQFF.

V and J are TRBV7-2 and TRBJ2-3, with 9 bases matching TRBD2. V was clipped by 10 bases and J by 1 base; unmatched bases: 9. CDR3 length: 15 residues. The germline V gene has CDR1 SGHTA and CDR2 FQGNSA. CDR3 sequence (DNA): TGTGCCACCGGCTATCAGCGGGGGGGCACAGATACGCAGTATTTT. Protein product: CATGYQRGGTDTQYF.

This clone was seen once. This chain connects TRBV18 to TRBJ1-4; 9 bases agree with TRBD1. CDR3 length equals 15 residues. Germline loops: CDR1 KGHSH, CDR2 LQKENI. J was trimmed by 0 bases and V by 6 bases; bases with no gene match: 2. CDR3 coding DNA: TGTGCCAGCTCGGGACAGGGCGCAACTAATGAAAAACTGTTTTTT. It specifies CASSGQGATNEKLFF.

The chain is built from TRBV11-2 and TRBJ1-2; 9 bases line up with TRBD1. This CDR3 spans 15 amino acids. J was trimmed by 7 bases and V by 2 bases; bases with no gene match: 8. The V gene's germline CDR1 is SGHAT and CDR2 FQNNGV. This CDR3 is CASSLTGQGLGGYTF. The CDR3 DNA reads TGTGCCAGCAGCTTAACAGGACAGGGGCTCGGTGGCTACACCTTC.

This sequence joins TRBV19 and TRBJ2-5; the match to TRBD1 covers 9 bases. Germline trimming cut 0 bases from V and 2 bases from J; bases unmatched to any gene: 7. From germline, CDR1 is LNHDA and CDR2 SQIVND (reference sequence). The CDR3 spans 17 residues. The CDR3 DNA reads TGTGCCAGTAGTATAGATCCTCCCGGACAGGGGCAAGAGACCCAGTACTTC. Protein sequence: CASSIDPPGQGQETQYF.

This clone occurred a few times. Other DNA variants within this sample encode the same CDR3. The genes are TRBV18 and TRBJ1-3, with a possible D match to TRBD1 (6 bases). The CDR3 runs to 13 residues. Germline CDR1 is KGHSH and CDR2 is LQKENI. V shed 3 bases and J shed 4 bases, with 7 bases lying between them. CDR3 sequence reads: CASSPGQGNTIYF. CDR3 nucleotide sequence: TGTGCCAGCTCACCCGGACAGGGAAACACCATATATTTT.

This chain uses TRBV27 with TRBJ2-7; maybe TRBD2 (6 bases). V was pared by 0 bases and J by 0 bases, with 15 bases between. The CDR3 sequence is 17 residues long. CDR1 MNHEY and CDR2 SMNVEV come from the germline V gene (reference sequence). The CDR3 loop reads CASSLSGYGTSSYEQYF. DNA of the CDR3: TGTGCCAGCAGTTTATCTGGTTACGGGACTTCCTCCTACGAGCAGTACTTC.

The genes are TRBV5-1 and TRBJ2-3; weak D call: TRBD2 (6 bases). CDR3 size: 15 residues. Germline V gene sequence: CDR1 SGHRS, CDR2 YFSETQ. V was trimmed by 2 bases and J by 2 bases, leaving 12 bases between them. Written as DNA, the CDR3 is TGCGCCAGCAGCTTAGGAAGGGGACTCACAGATACGCAGTATTTT. It encodes CASSLGRGLTDTQYF. The variable domain in full, completed from reference TRBV5-1 and TRBJ2-3, reads KAGVTQTPRYLIKTRGQQVTLSCSPISGHRSVSWYQQTPGQGLQFLFEYFSETQRNKGNFPGRFSGRQFSNSRSEMNVSTLELGDSALYLCASSLGRGLTDTQYFGPGTRLTVL.

This chain connects TRBV5-5 to TRBJ1-3, with D hard to call. The CDR3 totals 16 residues. V lost 4 bases and J 0 bases, leaving 14 bases between the germline ends. Germline CDR1 and CDR2: SGHKS and YYEKEE (reference sequence). The DNA of the CDR3 is TGTGCCAGCAGCCTCCGTTCGGGGAACTCTGGAAACACCATATATTTT. Translated, it gives CASSLRSGNSGNTIYF. Based on the CDR3 plus reference TRBV5-5 and TRBJ1-3, the full variable domain is DAGVTQSPTHLIKTRGQQVTLRCSPISGHKSVSWYQQVLGQGPQFIFQYYEKEERGRGNFPDRFSARQFPNYSSELNVNALLLGDSALYLCASSLRSGNSGNTIYFGEGSWLTVV.

CDR3 sequence (DNA): TGTGCCAGCAGCTTCCAGGGCAGCACTGAAGCTTTCTTT. Protein product: CASSFQGSTEAFF. The V gene is TRBV7-2, the J gene TRBJ1-1; tentative D call: TRBD1 (5 bases). The CDR3 loop spans 13 amino acids. The V gene lost 3 bases and the J gene lost 4 bases, with 9 bases spanning the gap. CDR1 is SGHTA, CDR2 FQGNSA, per germline.

The chain joins TRBV2 to TRBJ1-4; 9 bases agree with TRBD1. V dropped 8 bases and J dropped 8; count of bases not matched to a gene: 6. This CDR3 is built from 13 residues. Per the germline V gene, CDR1 is SNHLY and CDR2 is FYNNEI. This chain's CDR3 is CASGTGQGEKLFF. CDR3 nucleotide sequence: TGTGCCAGCGGGACAGGACAGGGGGAAAAACTGTTTTTT.

The chain recombines TRBV29-1 with TRBJ2-3, with 12 bases that match TRBD2. Trimming took 6 bases from V and 8 from J; bases not matched to a gene: 15. Germline CDR1 reads SQVTM; CDR2 reads ANQGSEA. CDR3 length: 16 amino acids. CDR3: CSVPGQLAGGAGTQYF. As DNA, the CDR3 is TGCAGCGTGCCCGGACAACTAGCGGGGGGAGCAGGTACGCAGTATTTT.

The chain links TRBV5-5 to TRBJ2-2, with TRBD1 matching 12 bases. The CDR3 has 16 amino acids. The trim removed 4 bases at V and 5 bases at J, leaving 6 bases unmatched. Germline V gives CDR1 SGHKS, CDR2 YYEKEE (reference sequence). The CDR3 loop reads CASSMPGQGATGELFF. The CDR3 bases are TGTGCCAGCAGCATGCCGGGACAGGGGGCGACCGGGGAGCTGTTTTTT. Combining the CDR3 with reference TRBV5-5 and TRBJ2-2 gives the whole variable domain DAGVTQSPTHLIKTRGQQVTLRCSPISGHKSVSWYQQVLGQGPQFIFQYYEKEERGRGNFPDRFSARQFPNYSSELNVNALLLGDSALYLCASSMPGQGATGELFFGEGSRLTVL.

V is TRBV30 and J is TRBJ2-2; the D is unclear. Trimming cost V 2 bases and J 5 bases, with 18 bases left between them. Germline V gene sequence: CDR1 GTSNPN, CDR2 SVGIG (reference sequence). The CDR3 is 16 residues long. In DNA form, the CDR3 reads TGTGCCTGGAGTCCGACTTACTCAACTTTAACCGGGGAGCTGTTTTTT. As protein: CAWSPTYSTLTGELFF.